This T cell receptor beta chain was observed in a study of long-term antiretroviral therapy in people with HIV. Study-wide background: When the earliest samples were collected, ART was typically delayed until CD4 counts fell.

A note on this clone: Its matching antigen is unknown.

Germline CDR1 and CDR2: SGHTA and FQGNSA. With 5 bases clipped from V and 4 bases from J, the junction kept 12 bases outside the gene matches. This CDR3 is 16 amino acids long. Study observations and caveats: Specimens of blood were obtained during about 2003 to 2017, possibly under older ART regimens. Repertoire dominance by clones expanded before ART was seen at all time points.

Survey-level immunoSEQ v3.0 assays were run. Sequencing used immunoSEQ multiplex PCR; TCRdb keeps in-frame clones, though not all of them. Of under 25,000 clones listed, more than 80% are singletons. The sample here was unsorted PBMCs, taken 7.6 years after starting antiretroviral therapy. This chain connects TRBV7-2 to TRBJ2-7; 9 positions agree with TRBD1. This TCR came from a woman between 35 and 50 years old with HIV. CDR3 DNA: TGTGCCAGCAGCCCCTCCGTGGGGACAGGGACGTACGAGCAGTACTTC. It codes for CASSPSVGTGTYEQYF.